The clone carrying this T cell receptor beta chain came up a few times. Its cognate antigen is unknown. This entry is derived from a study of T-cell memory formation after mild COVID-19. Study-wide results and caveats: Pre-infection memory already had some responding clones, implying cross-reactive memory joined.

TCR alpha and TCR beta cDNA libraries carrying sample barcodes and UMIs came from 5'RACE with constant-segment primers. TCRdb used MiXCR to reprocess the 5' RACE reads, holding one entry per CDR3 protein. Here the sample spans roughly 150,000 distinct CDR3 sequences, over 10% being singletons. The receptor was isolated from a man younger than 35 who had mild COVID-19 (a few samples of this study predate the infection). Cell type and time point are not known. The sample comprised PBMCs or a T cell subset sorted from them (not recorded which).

The chain's CDR3 is CASSPGQGYREAFF. CDR3 nucleotides: TGTGCCAGCAGTCCGGGACAGGGCTATCGAGAAGCTTTCTTT. The rearrangement links TRBV12-3 or TRBV12-4 to TRBJ1-1, with 9 bases lining up with TRBD1. This CDR3 has 14 residues. V gave up 5 bases and J gave up 8 bases; unmatched junction bases: 9.